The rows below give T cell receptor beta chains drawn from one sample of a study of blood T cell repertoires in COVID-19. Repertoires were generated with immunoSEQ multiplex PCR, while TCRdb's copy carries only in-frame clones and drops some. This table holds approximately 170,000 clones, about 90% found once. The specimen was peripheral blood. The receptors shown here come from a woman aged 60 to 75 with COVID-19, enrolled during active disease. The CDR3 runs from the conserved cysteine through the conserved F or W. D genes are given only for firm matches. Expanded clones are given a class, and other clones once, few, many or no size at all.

CDR3nt: TGTGCCTGGAACGTCCGGCCGGAGGGCTACACCTTC
CDR3aa: CAWNVRPEGYTF
d_gene: .
j_gene: TRBJ1-2
abundance: .
v_gene: TRBV30

CDR3nt: TGTGCCAGCAGTTTCAGGAGCGGGGGTGAGCAGTTCTTC
CDR3aa: CASSFRSGGEQFF
d_gene: TRBD2
j_gene: TRBJ2-1
abundance: once
v_gene: TRBV28

CDR3nt: TGTGCCAGCAGCTTACGGACAGCTCAGCCCCAGCATTTT
CDR3aa: CASSLRTAQPQHF
d_gene: .
j_gene: TRBJ1-5
abundance: .
v_gene: TRBV5-8

CDR3nt: TGTGCCAGCAGCCCAATACCGGGACAGGGTCTAAAGAGTGGGGCCTATGGCTACACCTTC
CDR3aa: CASSPIPGQGLKSGAYGYTF
d_gene: TRBD1
j_gene: TRBJ1-2
abundance: .
v_gene: TRBV28

CDR3nt: TGTGCCAGCAGCTTCCCACTCTCTGGAAACACCATATATTTT
CDR3aa: CASSFPLSGNTIYF
d_gene: .
j_gene: TRBJ1-3
abundance: .
v_gene: TRBV7-2

CDR3nt: TGTGCCAGTAGTACAAGACTAGTGAACTCCTACGAGCAGTACTTC
CDR3aa: CASSTRLVNSYEQYF
d_gene: .
j_gene: TRBJ2-7
abundance: .
v_gene: TRBV19

CDR3nt: TGTGCCAGCAGCTCCCCATACAGGGAGACTAACTATGGCTACACCTTC
CDR3aa: CASSSPYRETNYGYTF
d_gene: .
j_gene: TRBJ1-2
abundance: .
v_gene: TRBV5-4

CDR3nt: TGTGCCAGCAGCTTATGGTCAGGGATAACCTCTGGGGCCAACGTCCTGACTTTC
CDR3aa: CASSLWSGITSGANVLTF
d_gene: .
j_gene: TRBJ2-6
abundance: .
v_gene: TRBV11-2

CDR3nt: TGTGCCAGCAGTTCCGGACTAGCGGGAATTGGCGAGCAGTACTTC
CDR3aa: CASSSGLAGIGEQYF
d_gene: TRBD2
j_gene: TRBJ2-7
abundance: .
v_gene: TRBV2

CDR3nt: TGTGCCAGTAGTCGGGACTTGACTGAAGCTTTCTTT
CDR3aa: CASSRDLTEAFF
d_gene: .
j_gene: TRBJ1-1
abundance: .
v_gene: TRBV19

CDR3nt: TGTGCCAGCAGCCGATTCGGGGGAGGCTACACCTTC
CDR3aa: CASSRFGGGYTF
d_gene: .
j_gene: TRBJ1-2
abundance: .
v_gene: TRBV3-1/TRBV3-2

CDR3nt: TGCGCCAGCAGCTACACTAGCAGACCGAACACCGGGGAGCTGTTTTTT
CDR3aa: CASSYTSRPNTGELFF
d_gene: .
j_gene: TRBJ2-2
abundance: .
v_gene: TRBV5-1

CDR3nt: TGTGCCAGCAGCGAAGGGGGCTTCCCCTACGAGCAGTACTTC
CDR3aa: CASSEGGFPYEQYF
d_gene: TRBD1
j_gene: TRBJ2-7
abundance: .
v_gene: TRBV6-1

CDR3nt: TGTGCCAGCAGCACACCACTAGATCTCTATGGCTACACCTTC
CDR3aa: CASSTPLDLYGYTF
d_gene: .
j_gene: TRBJ1-2
abundance: .
v_gene: TRBV7-2

CDR3nt: TGTGCCGTCCTCCAGGGGGCCTTCTCCTATAATTCACCCCTCCACTTT
CDR3aa: CAVLQGAFSYNSPLHF
d_gene: TRBD1
j_gene: TRBJ1-6
abundance: .
v_gene: TRBV28